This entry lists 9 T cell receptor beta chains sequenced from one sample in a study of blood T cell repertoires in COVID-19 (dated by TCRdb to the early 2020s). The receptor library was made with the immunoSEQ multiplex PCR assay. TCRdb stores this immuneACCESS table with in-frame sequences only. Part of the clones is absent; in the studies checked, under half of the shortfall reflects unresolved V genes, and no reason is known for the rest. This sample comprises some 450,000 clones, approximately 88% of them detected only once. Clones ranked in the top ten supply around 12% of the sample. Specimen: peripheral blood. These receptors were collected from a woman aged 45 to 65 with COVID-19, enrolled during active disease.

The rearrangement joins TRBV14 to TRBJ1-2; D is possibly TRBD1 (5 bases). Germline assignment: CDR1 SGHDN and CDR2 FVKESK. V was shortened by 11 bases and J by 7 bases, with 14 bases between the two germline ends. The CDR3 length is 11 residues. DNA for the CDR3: TGTGCCGTGGGGGAGGGCGGTGGCTACACCTTC. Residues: CAVGEGGGYTF.

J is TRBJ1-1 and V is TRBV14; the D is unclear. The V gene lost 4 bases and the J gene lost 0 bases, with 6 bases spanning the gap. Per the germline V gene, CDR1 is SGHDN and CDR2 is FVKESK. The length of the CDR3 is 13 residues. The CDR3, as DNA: TGTGCCAGCAGCCTTACAGTGAACACTGAAGCTTTCTTT. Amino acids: CASSLTVNTEAFF.

The CDR3 sequence is CASSSPLRDISSGANVLTF. As DNA, the CDR3 is TGTGCCAGCAGCTCCCCCCTCCGGGACATTTCCTCTGGGGCCAACGTCCTGACTTTC. This sequence joins TRBV7-9 and TRBJ2-6, with D possibly matching TRBD1 (6 bases). Trimming stripped 4 bases from V and 0 bases from J, with 19 bases between. Germline-derived CDR1 and CDR2 are SEHNR and FQNEAQ (reference sequence). The CDR3 sequence is 19 residues long.

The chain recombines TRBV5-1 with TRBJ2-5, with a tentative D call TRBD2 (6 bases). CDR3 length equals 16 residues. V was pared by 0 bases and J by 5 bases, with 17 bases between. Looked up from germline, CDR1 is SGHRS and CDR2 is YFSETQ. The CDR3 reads CASSLARQGGGETQYF. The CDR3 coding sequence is TGCGCCAGCAGCTTGGCCAGGCAGGGAGGAGGCGAGACCCAGTACTTC.

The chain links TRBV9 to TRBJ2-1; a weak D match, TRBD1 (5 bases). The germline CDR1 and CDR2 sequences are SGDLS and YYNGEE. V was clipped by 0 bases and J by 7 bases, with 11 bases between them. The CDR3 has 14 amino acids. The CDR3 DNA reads TGTGCCAGCAGCGTAGACGACAGTTATAATGAGCAGTTCTTC. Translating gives CASSVDDSYNEQFF. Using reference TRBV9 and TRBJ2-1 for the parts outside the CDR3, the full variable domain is DSGVTQTPKHLITATGQRVTLRCSPRSGDLSVYWYQQSLDQGLQFLIQYYNGEERAKGNILERFSAQQFPDLHSELNLSSLELGDSALYFCASSVDDSYNEQFFGPGTRLTVL.

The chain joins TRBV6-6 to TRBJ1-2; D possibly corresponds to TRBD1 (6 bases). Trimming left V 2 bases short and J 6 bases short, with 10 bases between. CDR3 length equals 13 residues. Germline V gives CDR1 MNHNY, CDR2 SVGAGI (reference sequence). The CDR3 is CASSYTGKHGYTF. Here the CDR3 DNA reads TGTGCCAGCAGTTACACAGGGAAGCATGGCTACACCTTC.

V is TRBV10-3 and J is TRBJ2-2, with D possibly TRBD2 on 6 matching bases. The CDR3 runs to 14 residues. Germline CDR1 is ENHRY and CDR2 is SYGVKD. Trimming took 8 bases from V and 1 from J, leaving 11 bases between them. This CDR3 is CAIRGSGNTGELFF. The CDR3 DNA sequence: TGTGCCATCCGGGGTAGCGGGAACACCGGGGAGCTGTTTTTT.

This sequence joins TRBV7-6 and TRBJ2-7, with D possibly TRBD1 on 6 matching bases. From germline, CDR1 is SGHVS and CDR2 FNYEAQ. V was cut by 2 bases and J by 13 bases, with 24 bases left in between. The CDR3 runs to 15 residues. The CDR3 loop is CASSLLSVEGDIKYF. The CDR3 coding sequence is TGTGCCAGCAGCTTATTGTCGGTTGAGGGGGACATCAAATACTTC.

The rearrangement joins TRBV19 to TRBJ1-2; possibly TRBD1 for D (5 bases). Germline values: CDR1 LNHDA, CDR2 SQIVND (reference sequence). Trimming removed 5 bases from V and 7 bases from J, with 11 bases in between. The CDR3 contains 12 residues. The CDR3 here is CASSRQGGGYTF. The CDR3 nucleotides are TGTGCCAGTAGTCGGCAGGGAGGTGGCTACACCTTC.